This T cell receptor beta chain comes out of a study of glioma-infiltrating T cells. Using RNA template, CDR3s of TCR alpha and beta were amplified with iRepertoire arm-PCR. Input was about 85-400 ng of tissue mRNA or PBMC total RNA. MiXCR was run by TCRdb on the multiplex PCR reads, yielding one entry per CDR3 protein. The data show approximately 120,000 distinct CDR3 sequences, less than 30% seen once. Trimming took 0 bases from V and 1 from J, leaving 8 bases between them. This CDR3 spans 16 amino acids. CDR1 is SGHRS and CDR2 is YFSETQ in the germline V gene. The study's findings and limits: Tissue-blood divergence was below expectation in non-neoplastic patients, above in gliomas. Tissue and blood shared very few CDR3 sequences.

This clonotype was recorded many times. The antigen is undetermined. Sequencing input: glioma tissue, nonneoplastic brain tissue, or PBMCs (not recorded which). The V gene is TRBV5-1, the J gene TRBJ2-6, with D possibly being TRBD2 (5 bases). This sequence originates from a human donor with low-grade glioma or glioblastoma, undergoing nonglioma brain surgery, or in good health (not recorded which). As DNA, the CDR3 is TGCGCCAGCAGCTTGGGTGGACTGTCTGGGGCCAACGTCCTGACTTTC. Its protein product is CASSLGGLSGANVLTF.